This TCR beta chain is drawn from a study of blood T cell repertoires in COVID-19. Study information: Italy, Spain and the United States were the sources of the convalescent and acute COVID-19 samples. The analysed material was cDNA or gDNA that came from T cells, B-cell-depleted T cells, or PBMCs.

Germline V gene data show CDR1 as KGHDR and CDR2 as SFDVKD. The CDR3 covers 14 residues. Trimming took 5 bases from V and 3 from J, leaving 10 bases between them. Per the original methods: Estimated nucleated cell counts came from reference gene primer amplification. Some clones are missing from TCRdb's copy, which holds only in-frame ones; the method was immunoSEQ multiplex PCR. The D gene and trimming were derived from the DNA, and the V and J assignments and clone size from that table. The sample records about 220,000 clones, around 81% being singletons. The receptor was isolated from a woman aged 25 to 39 who had recovered from COVID-19. The chain joins TRBV24-1 to TRBJ1-5; TRBD1 is a possible D gene (6 bases). The sample taken for sequencing was peripheral blood. Written as DNA, the CDR3 is TGTGCCACCAGTGCAGGGGATTTCAATCAGCCCCAGCATTTT. This gives the protein CATSAGDFNQPQHF.